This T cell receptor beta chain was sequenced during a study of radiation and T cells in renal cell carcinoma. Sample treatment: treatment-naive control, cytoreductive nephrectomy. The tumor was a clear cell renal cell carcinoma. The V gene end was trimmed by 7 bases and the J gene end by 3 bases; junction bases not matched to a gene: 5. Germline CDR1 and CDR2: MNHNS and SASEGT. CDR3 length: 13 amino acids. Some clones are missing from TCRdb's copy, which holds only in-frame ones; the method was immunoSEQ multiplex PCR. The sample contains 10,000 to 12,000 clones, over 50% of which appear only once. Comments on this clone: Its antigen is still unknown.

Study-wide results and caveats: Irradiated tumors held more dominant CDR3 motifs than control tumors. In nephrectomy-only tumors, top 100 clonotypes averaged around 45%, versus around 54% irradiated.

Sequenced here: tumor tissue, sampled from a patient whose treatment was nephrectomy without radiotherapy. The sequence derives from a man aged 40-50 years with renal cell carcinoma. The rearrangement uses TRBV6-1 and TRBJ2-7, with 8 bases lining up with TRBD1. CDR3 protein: CASIGTGLYEQYF. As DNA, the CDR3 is TGTGCCAGCATCGGGACAGGCCTCTACGAGCAGTACTTC.